This T cell receptor (beta chain) derives from a study of T cells in Graves' hyperthyroidism and ophthalmopathy. The sample holds many counts of this clonotype. From RNA transcripts, TCR beta CDR3 regions were amplified. The HTBI primer set was used in a first-round RT-PCR of the TCR CDR3. Each CDR3 protein is one row after TCRdb ran MiXCR on the multiplex PCR reads. The table has 560,000 or so distinct CDR3 sequences, approximately 20% seen once; the top ten hold 47%. The germline V gene encodes CDR1 LGHDT and CDR2 YNNKEL (reference sequence). The germline V and J ends were trimmed by 0 bases and 4 bases, with 12 bases remaining between them. The CDR3 extends over 15 amino acids.

This chain connects TRBV3-1 to TRBJ1-2; D remains unclear. The source of this sequence is a man aged 35-49 years with Graves' ophthalmopathy. Source material: blood. CDR3 coding DNA: TGTGCCAGCAGCCAAGATATAGGCCTGATCTATGGCTACACCTTC. Its translation: CASSQDIGLIYGYTF.